This TCR beta chain was sequenced for a study of T cells after posttransplantation cyclophosphamide. Study-level findings and limits: Later post-transplant blood repertoires were often dominated by donor CD8+ memory clones. Skin or GI-infiltrating T cells shared few TRB sequences with blood. After PTCy, TRB diversity resembled that of CNI/methotrexate controls.

Many counts were recorded for this clone. The antigen is undetermined. Libraries were prepared by immunoSEQ multiplex PCR; TCRdb keeps only in-frame clonotypes and omits some of them. The sample shows under 20,000 clones, no singletons; the ten largest hold around 0.5%. A marrow graft followed busulfan-fludarabine conditioning, with cyclophosphamide on days +3 and +4. The ends lost 4 bases at V and 1 base at J; junction bases unmatched: 15. Germline assignment: CDR1 LNHDA and CDR2 SQIVND (reference sequence). This CDR3 is built from 18 residues. The sequences come from PBMCs, collected after allogeneic stem cell transplant with posttransplant cyclophosphamide. This clonotype was obtained from a female patient aged 30 to 40 who received an allogeneic stem cell transplant from a related donor, was CMV-positive, and had no GVHD. The graft donor may account for some of the T cells. V is TRBV19 and J is TRBJ1-1; 7 positions match TRBD1. The CDR3: CASSRKAGGGGENTEAFF. The CDR3 bases are TGTGCCAGTAGTAGGAAAGCGGGGGGAGGGGGCGAGAACACTGAAGCTTTCTTT. The whole variable domain, filled in from reference TRBV19 and TRBJ1-1, reads DGGITQSPKYLFRKEGQNVTLSCEQNLNHDAMYWYRQDPGQGLRLIYYSQIVNDFQKGDIAEGYSVSREKKESFPLTVTSAQKNPTAFYLCASSRKAGGGGENTEAFFGQGTRLTVV.